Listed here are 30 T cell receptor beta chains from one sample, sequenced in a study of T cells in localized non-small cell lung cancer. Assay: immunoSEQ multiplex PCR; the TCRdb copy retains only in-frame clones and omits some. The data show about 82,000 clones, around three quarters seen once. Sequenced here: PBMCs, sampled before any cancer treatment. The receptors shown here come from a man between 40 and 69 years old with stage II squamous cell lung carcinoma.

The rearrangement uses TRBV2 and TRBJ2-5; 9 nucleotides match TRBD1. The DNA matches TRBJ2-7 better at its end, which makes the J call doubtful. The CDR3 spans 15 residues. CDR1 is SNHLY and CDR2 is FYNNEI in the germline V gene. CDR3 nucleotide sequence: TGTGCCAGCAGATTCGGGACAGGGATAACCTACGAGCAGTACTTC. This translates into CASRFGTGITYEQYF.

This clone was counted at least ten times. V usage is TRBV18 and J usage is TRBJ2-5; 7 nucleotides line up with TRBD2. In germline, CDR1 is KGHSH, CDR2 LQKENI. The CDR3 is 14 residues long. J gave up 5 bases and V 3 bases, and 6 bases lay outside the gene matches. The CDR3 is CASSPRTSTETQYF. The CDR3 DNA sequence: TGTGCCAGCTCACCCCGGACTAGTACGGAGACCCAGTACTTC.

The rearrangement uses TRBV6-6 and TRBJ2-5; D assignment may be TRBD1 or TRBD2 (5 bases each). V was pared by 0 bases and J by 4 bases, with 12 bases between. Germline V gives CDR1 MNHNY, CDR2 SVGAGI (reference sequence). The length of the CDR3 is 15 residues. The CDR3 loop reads CASSYSSGAGETQYF. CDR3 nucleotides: TGTGCCAGCAGTTACTCGTCCGGGGCCGGAGAGACCCAGTACTTC.

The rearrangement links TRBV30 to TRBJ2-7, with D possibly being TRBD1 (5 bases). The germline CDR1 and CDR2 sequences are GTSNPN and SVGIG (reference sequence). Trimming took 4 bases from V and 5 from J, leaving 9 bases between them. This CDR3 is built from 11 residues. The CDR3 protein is CAWTTGNEQYF. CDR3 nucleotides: TGTGCCTGGACTACAGGCAACGAGCAGTACTTC.

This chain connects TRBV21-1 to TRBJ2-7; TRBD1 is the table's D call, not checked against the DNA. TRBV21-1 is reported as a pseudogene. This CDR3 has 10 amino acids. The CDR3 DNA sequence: TGTGCCAGCAGCGGCGACAGGGGGCGCTTC. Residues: CASSGDRGRF.

This CDR3 reads CASSPYGTFDEQYF. CDR3 DNA: TGTGCCAGCAGTCCCTACGGGACATTCGACGAGCAGTACTTC. V and J are TRBV27 and TRBJ2-7; TRBD1 might be the D (6 bases). V shed 5 bases and J shed 5 bases, with 16 bases lying between them. The CDR3 has 14 residues. Germline V gene data show CDR1 as MNHEY and CDR2 as SMNVEV (reference sequence).

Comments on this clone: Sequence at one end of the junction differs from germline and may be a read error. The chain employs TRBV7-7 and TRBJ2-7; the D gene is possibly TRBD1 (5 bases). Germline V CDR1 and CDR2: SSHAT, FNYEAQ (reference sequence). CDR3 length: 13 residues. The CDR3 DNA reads TGTGCTAGCAGCTTATGGCAGGGCTACGAGCAGTACTTC. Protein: CASSLWQGYEQYF.

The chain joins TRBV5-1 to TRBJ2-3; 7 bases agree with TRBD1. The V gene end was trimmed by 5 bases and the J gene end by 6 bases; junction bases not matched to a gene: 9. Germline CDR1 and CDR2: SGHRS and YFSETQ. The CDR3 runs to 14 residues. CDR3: CASSTGTERDTQYF. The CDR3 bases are TGCGCCAGCAGTACCGGGACAGAGCGCGATACGCAGTATTTT.

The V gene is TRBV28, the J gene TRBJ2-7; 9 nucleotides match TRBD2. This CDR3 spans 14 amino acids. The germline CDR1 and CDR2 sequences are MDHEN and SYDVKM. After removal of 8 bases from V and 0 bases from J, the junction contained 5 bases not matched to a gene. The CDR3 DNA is TGTGCCAGCGGGTCGACTAGCGGCTCCTACGAGCAGTACTTC. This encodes CASGSTSGSYEQYF.

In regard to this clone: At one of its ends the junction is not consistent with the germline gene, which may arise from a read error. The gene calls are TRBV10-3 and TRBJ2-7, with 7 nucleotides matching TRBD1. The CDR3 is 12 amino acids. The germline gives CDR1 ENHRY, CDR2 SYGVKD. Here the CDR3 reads CATGQDSSEQYF. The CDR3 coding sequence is TGTGCCACAGGACAGGATTCCTCCGAGCAGTACTTC.

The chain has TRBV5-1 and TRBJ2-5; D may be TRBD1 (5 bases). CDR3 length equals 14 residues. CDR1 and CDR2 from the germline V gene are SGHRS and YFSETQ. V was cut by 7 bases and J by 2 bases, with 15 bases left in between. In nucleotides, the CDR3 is TGCGCCAGCGGGCAGGGAACTTTTCAAGAGACCCAGTACTTC. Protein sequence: CASGQGTFQETQYF.

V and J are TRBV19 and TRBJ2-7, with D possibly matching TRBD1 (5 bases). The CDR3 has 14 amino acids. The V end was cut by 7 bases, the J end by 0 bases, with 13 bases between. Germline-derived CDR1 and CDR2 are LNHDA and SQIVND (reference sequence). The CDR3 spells CASKWTKASYEQYF. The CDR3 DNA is TGTGCCAGTAAGTGGACAAAGGCCTCCTACGAGCAGTACTTC.

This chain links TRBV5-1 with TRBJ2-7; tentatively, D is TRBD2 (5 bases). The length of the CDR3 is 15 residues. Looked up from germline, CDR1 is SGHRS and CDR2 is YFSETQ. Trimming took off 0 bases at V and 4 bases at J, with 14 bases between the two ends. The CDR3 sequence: CASSLAGNVGYEQYF. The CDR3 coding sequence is TGCGCCAGCAGCTTGGCCGGGAATGTAGGGTACGAGCAGTACTTC.

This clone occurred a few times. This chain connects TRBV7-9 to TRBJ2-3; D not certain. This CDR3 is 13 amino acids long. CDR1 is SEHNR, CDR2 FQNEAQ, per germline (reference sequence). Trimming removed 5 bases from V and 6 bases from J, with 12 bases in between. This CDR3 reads CASSPNQRDTQYF. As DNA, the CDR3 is TGTGCCAGCAGCCCGAACCAGAGGGATACGCAGTATTTT.

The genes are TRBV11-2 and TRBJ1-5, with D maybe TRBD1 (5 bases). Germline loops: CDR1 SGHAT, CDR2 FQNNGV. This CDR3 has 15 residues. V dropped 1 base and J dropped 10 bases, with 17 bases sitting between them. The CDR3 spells CASSLGRFGQGPQHF. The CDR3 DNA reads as TGTGCCAGCAGCTTAGGTCGTTTCGGACAAGGTCCCCAGCATTTT.

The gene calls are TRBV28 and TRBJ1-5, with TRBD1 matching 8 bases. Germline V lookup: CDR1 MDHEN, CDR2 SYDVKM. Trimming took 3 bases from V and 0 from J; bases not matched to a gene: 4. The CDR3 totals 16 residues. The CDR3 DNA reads TGTGCCAGCAGTTTCTTGACAGGGGATAGCAATCAGCCCCAGCATTTT. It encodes CASSFLTGDSNQPQHF.

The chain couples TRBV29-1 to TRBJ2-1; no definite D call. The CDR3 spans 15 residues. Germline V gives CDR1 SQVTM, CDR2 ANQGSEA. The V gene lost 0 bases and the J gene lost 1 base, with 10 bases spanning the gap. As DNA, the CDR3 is TGCAGCGTTGAAGACTCGCACAAGTCCTACAATGAGCAGTTCTTC. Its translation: CSVEDSHKSYNEQFF.

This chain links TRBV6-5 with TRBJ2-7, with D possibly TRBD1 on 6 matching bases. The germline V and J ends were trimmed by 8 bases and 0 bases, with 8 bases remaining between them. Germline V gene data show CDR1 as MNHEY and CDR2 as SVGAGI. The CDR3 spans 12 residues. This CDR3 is CASQGYSYEQYF. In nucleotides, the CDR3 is TGTGCCAGCCAGGGGTACTCCTACGAGCAGTACTTC.

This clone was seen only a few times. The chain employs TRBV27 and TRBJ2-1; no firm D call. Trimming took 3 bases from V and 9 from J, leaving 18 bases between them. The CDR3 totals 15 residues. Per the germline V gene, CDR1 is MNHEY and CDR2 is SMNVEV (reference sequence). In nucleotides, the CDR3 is TGTGCCAGCAGTTTTGCTTCTGCCGGAGCAGGTGAGCAGTTCTTC. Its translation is CASSFASAGAGEQFF.

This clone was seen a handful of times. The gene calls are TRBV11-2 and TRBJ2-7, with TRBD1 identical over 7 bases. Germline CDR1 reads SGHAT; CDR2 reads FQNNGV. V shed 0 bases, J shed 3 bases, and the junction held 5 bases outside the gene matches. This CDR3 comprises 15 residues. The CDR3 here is CASSLEDPGGYEQYF. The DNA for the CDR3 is TGTGCCAGCAGCTTAGAAGATCCAGGGGGCTACGAGCAGTACTTC. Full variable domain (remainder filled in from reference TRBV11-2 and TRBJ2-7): EAGVAQSPRYKIIEKRQSVAFWCNPISGHATLYWYQQILGQGPKLLIQFQNNGVVDDSQLPKDRFSAERLKGVDSTLKIQPAKLEDSAVYLCASSLEDPGGYEQYFGPGTRLTVT.

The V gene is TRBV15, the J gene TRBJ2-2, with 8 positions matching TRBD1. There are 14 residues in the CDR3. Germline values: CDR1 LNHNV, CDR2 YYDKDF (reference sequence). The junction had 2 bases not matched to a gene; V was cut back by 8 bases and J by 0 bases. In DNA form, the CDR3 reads TGTGCCACCGGACAGGGAACGAACACCGGGGAGCTGTTTTTT. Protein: CATGQGTNTGELFF.

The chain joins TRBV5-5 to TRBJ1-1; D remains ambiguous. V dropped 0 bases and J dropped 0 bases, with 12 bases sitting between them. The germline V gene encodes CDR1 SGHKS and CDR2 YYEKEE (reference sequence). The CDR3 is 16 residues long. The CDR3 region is CASSLVGSRMNTEAFF. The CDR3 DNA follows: TGTGCCAGCAGCTTGGTGGGATCCAGGATGAACACTGAAGCTTTCTTT.

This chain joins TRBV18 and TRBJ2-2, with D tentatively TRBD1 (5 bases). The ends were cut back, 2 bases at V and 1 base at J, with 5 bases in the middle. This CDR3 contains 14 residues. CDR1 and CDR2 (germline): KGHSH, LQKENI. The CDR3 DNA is TGTGCCAGCTCACCAGACAGGAACACCGGGGAGCTGTTTTTT. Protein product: CASSPDRNTGELFF.

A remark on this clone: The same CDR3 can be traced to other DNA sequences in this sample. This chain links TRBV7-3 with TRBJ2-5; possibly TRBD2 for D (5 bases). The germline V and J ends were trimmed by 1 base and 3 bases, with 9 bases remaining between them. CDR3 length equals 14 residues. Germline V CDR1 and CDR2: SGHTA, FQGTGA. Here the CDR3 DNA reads TGTGCCAGCAGCTTAAGTCCCGGGGAAGAGACCCAGTACTTC. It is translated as CASSLSPGEETQYF.

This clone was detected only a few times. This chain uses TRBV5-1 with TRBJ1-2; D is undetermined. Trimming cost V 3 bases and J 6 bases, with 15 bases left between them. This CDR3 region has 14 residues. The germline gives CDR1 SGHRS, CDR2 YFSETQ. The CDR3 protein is CASSWRSERDGYTF. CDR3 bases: TGCGCCAGCAGCTGGCGGTCGGAGAGGGATGGCTACACCTTC.

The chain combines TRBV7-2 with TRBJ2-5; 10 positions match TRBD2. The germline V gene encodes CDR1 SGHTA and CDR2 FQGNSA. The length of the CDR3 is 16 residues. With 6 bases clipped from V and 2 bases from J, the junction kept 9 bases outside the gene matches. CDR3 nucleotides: TGTGCCAGCAGGCTAAGCGGGAGGGCCGGGCAAGAGACCCAGTACTTC. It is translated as CASRLSGRAGQETQYF.

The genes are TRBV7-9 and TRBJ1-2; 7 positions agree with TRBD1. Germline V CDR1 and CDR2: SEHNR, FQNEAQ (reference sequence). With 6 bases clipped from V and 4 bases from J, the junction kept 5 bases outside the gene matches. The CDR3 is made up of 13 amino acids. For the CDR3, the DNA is TGTGCCAGCAGAAATAGGACAGGCTATGGCTACACCTTC. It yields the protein CASRNRTGYGYTF.

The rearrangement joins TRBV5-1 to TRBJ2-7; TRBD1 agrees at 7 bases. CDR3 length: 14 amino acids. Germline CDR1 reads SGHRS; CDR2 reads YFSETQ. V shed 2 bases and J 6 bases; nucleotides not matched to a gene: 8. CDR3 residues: CASSFGDSASEQYF. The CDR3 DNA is TGCGCCAGCAGCTTCGGGGACAGTGCCTCCGAGCAGTACTTC.

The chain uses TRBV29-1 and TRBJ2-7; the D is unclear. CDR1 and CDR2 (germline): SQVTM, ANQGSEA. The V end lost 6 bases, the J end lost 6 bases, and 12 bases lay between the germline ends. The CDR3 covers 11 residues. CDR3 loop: CSVADTSEQYF. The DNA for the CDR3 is TGCAGCGTAGCTGACACCTCCGAGCAGTACTTC.

CDR3 nucleotide sequence: TGCGCCAGCAGCCGTGTGGCGGGAGCAGGGACAGATACGCAGTATTTT. It codes for CASSRVAGAGTDTQYF. The gene calls are TRBV5-1 and TRBJ2-3; 7 nucleotides match TRBD2. CDR3 length: 16 residues. Trimming at V came to 4 bases and at J to 3 bases, leaving 11 bases not matched to a gene. CDR1 is SGHRS, CDR2 YFSETQ, per germline. Complete variable domain (other parts from reference TRBV5-1 and TRBJ2-3): KAGVTQTPRYLIKTRGQQVTLSCSPISGHRSVSWYQQTPGQGLQFLFEYFSETQRNKGNFPGRFSGRQFSNSRSEMNVSTLELGDSALYLCASSRVAGAGTDTQYFGPGTRLTVL.